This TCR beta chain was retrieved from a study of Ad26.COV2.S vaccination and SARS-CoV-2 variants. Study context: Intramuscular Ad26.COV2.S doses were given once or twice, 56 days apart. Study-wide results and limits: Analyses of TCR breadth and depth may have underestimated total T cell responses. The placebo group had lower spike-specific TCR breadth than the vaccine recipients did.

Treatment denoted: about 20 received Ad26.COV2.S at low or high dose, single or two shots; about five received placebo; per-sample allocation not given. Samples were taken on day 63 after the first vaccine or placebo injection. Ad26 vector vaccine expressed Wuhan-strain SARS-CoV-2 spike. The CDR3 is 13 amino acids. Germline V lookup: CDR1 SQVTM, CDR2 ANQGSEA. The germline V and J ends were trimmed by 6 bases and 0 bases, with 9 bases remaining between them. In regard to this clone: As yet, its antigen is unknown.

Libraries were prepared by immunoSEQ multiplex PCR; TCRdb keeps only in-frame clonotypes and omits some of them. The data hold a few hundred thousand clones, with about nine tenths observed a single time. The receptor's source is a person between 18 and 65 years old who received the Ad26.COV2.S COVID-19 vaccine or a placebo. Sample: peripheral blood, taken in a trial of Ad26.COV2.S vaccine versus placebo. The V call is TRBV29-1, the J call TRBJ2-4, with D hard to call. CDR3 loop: CSVRQEAKNIQYF. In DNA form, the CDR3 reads TGCAGCGTCCGACAAGAAGCCAAAAACATTCAGTACTTC. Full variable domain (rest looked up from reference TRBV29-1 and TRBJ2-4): SAVISQKPSRDICQRGTSLTIQCQVDSQVTMMFWYRQQPGQSLTLIATANQGSEATYESGFVIDKFPISRPNLTFSTLTVSNMSPEDSSIYLCSVRQEAKNIQYFGAGTRLSVL.